The next 20 T cell receptor beta chains were all read from a single sample in a study of blood T cell repertoires in COVID-19. Using immunoSEQ multiplex PCR, the repertoire was profiled, and TCRdb retains in-frame clones only, with some absent. Counted here are approximately 150,000 clones, approximately 86% occurring once; the ten biggest clones make up 0.9% to 0.95%. Sequencing was carried out using peripheral blood. The receptors were sampled from a woman aged 45-65 years with acute or convalescent COVID-19.

This clone occurred a few times. The chain recombines TRBV27 with TRBJ2-3, with TRBD1 matching over 9 bases. Germline CDR1 and CDR2: MNHEY and SMNVEV (reference sequence). This CDR3 comprises 15 residues. The trim removed 6 bases at V and 5 bases at J, leaving 9 bases unmatched. The CDR3 is CASRRQGVIRDTQYF. For the CDR3, the DNA is TGTGCCAGCAGACGACAGGGGGTAATAAGAGATACGCAGTATTTT.

Remarks on this clone: A junction boundary mismatches the germline segment, possibly from a read error. The chain is built from TRBV7-8 and TRBJ2-1; 8 positions match TRBD2. This CDR3 region has 14 residues. The germline gives CDR1 SGHVS, CDR2 FQNEAQ. This chain's CDR3 is CASSLAGRYNEQFF. CDR3 coding DNA: TGTGCCAGCAGCCTAGCGGGCCGTTACAATGAGCAGTTCTTC.

This chain connects TRBV5-1 to TRBJ2-1; D possibly corresponds to TRBD2 (6 bases). The length of the CDR3 is 15 residues. Germline lookup yields CDR1 SGHRS and CDR2 YFSETQ. The V and J ends lost 0 bases and 11 bases respectively, with 18 bases between them. CDR3 in amino acids: CASSLDGEAVRKQFF. The CDR3 DNA follows: TGCGCCAGCAGCTTGGACGGGGAGGCAGTTCGGAAGCAGTTCTTC.

The V call is TRBV6-5, the J call TRBJ2-7; no firm D call. The CDR3 sequence is 15 residues long. The germline V gene encodes CDR1 MNHEY and CDR2 SVGAGI. The V and J ends lost 1 base and 2 bases respectively, with 12 bases between them. The DNA of the CDR3 is TGTGCCAGCAGTTACTATTCATCCAGAACCTACGAGCAGTACTTC. Its translation: CASSYYSSRTYEQYF.

V usage is TRBV29-1 and J usage is TRBJ2-7, with 11 positions matching TRBD2. V shed 6 bases, J shed 7 bases, and the junction held 8 bases outside the gene matches. Germline values: CDR1 SQVTM, CDR2 ANQGSEA. The CDR3 runs to 13 residues. The CDR3 DNA sequence: TGCAGCGTCGAGACTAGCGGGGTGGAGGAGCAGTACTTC. This translates into CSVETSGVEEQYF.

This chain joins TRBV27 and TRBJ2-1, with TRBD2 matching 14 bases. The junction had 5 bases not matched to a gene; V was cut back by 7 bases and J by 6 bases. This CDR3 is 15 amino acids long. CDR1 is MNHEY and CDR2 is SMNVEV in the germline V gene (reference sequence). The chain's CDR3 is CASKPGTSGGNEQFF. The CDR3 nucleotides read TGTGCCAGCAAACCCGGGACTAGCGGGGGCAATGAGCAGTTCTTC.

The chain uses TRBV7-9 and TRBJ1-5; D ambiguous. Trimming pared 5 bases from V and 4 bases from J, leaving 9 bases between. CDR3 length: 13 amino acids. The germline V gene encodes CDR1 SEHNR and CDR2 FQNEAQ (reference sequence). Written as DNA, the CDR3 is TGTGCCAGCAGCCAAGGAGGGAATCAGCCCCAGCATTTT. This codes for CASSQGGNQPQHF. The variable domain in full, with the rest retrieved from reference TRBV7-9 and TRBJ1-5, is DTGVSQNPRHKITKRGQNVTFRCDPISEHNRLYWYRQTLGQGPEFLTYFQNEAQLEKSRLLSDRFSAERPKGSFSTLEIQRTEQGDSAMYLCASSQGGNQPQHFGDGTRLSIL.

The rearrangement uses TRBV7-9 and TRBJ1-2; tentative D call: TRBD1 (5 bases). The V gene's germline CDR1 is SEHNR and CDR2 FQNEAQ (reference sequence). The CDR3 has 14 residues. Trimming cost V 2 bases and J 8 bases, with 15 bases left between them. The CDR3 is CASSLSLQGQGYTF. CDR3 nucleotide sequence: TGTGCCAGCAGCTTATCTTTGCAGGGTCAAGGCTACACCTTC.

The chain combines TRBV13 with TRBJ2-3; 8 positions match TRBD2. Germline lookup yields CDR1 PRHDT and CDR2 FYEKMQ (reference sequence). The CDR3 has 14 amino acids. The trim removed 5 bases at V and 1 base at J, leaving 2 bases unmatched. CDR3 DNA sequence: TGTGCCAGCAGCCGAGCGGGGGGCACAGATACGCAGTATTTT. Its protein product is CASSRAGGTDTQYF.

This clone was observed once. The chain has TRBV5-6 and TRBJ1-3; maybe TRBD1 (5 bases). The CDR3 length is 15 residues. The germline V gene has CDR1 SGHDT and CDR2 YYEEEE. The V end lost 3 bases, the J end lost 0 bases, and 10 bases lay between the germline ends. The CDR3 DNA reads as TGTGCCAGCAGCTGGGGACTGTTCTCTGGAAACACCATATATTTT. Protein product: CASSWGLFSGNTIYF.

The chain is built from TRBV5-1 and TRBJ2-1, with 9 bases lining up with TRBD2. This CDR3 comprises 15 residues. The V gene's germline CDR1 is SGHRS and CDR2 YFSETQ. V shed 3 bases, J shed 2 bases, and the junction held 3 bases outside the gene matches. CDR3: CASSWEREAYNEQFF. CDR3 DNA sequence: TGCGCCAGCAGCTGGGAGCGGGAGGCCTACAATGAGCAGTTCTTC.

As to this clone: Other DNA sequences of this sample code for an identical CDR3. This sequence joins TRBV19 and TRBJ2-2, with D perhaps matching TRBD2 (5 bases). Germline V lookup: CDR1 LNHDA, CDR2 SQIVND (reference sequence). The CDR3 runs to 13 residues. V gave up 3 bases and J gave up 5 bases, with 7 bases separating them. The CDR3 here is CASSIRGTGELFF. CDR3 nucleotides: TGTGCCAGTAGTATTAGAGGGACCGGGGAGCTGTTTTTT. The whole variable domain, filled in from reference TRBV19 and TRBJ2-2, reads DGGITQSPKYLFRKEGQNVTLSCEQNLNHDAMYWYRQDPGQGLRLIYYSQIVNDFQKGDIAEGYSVSREKKESFPLTVTSAQKNPTAFYLCASSIRGTGELFFGEGSRLTVL.

This sequence joins TRBV2 and TRBJ2-7; D gene ambiguous. The V and J ends lost 3 bases and 1 base respectively, with 4 bases between them. This CDR3 has 12 residues. The germline V gene has CDR1 SNHLY and CDR2 FYNNEI. CDR3 DNA: TGTGCCAGCAGTGAGGCTTCCTACGAGCAGTACTTC. It translates to CASSEASYEQYF.

This sequence joins TRBV29-1 and TRBJ1-2, with a tentative D call TRBD1 (5 bases). The ends were cut back, 5 bases at V and 7 bases at J, with 14 bases in the middle. Germline CDR1 and CDR2: SQVTM and ANQGSEA. The CDR3 spans 12 residues. The CDR3 nucleotides are TGCAGCGTTAATCCCCAGGGTCTTGGCTACACCTTC. This encodes CSVNPQGLGYTF. Supplemented by reference TRBV29-1 and TRBJ1-2, the full variable domain reads SAVISQKPSRDICQRGTSLTIQCQVDSQVTMMFWYRQQPGQSLTLIATANQGSEATYESGFVIDKFPISRPNLTFSTLTVSNMSPEDSSIYLCSVNPQGLGYTFGSGTRLTVV.

J is TRBJ1-2 and V is TRBV27; weak D call: TRBD1 (6 bases). Germline lookup yields CDR1 MNHEY and CDR2 SMNVEV (reference sequence). V was clipped by 8 bases and J by 4 bases, with 20 bases between them. The CDR3 length is 15 residues. In nucleotides, the CDR3 is TGTGCCAGCTCCAAAGGCCGGGGGGGCGCCTATGGCTACACCTTC. Its protein is CASSKGRGGAYGYTF.

The V gene is TRBV18, the J gene TRBJ2-1; 8 bases are shared with TRBD1. The CDR3 contains 13 residues. The V segment lost 4 bases and the J segment 8 bases; nucleotides outside the gene matches: 4. Germline CDR1 KGHSH, CDR2 LQKENI. The CDR3 DNA is TGTGCCAGCTCACATGGACAGGGATATGAGCAGTTCTTC. Translated, it gives CASSHGQGYEQFF.

V is TRBV5-4 and J is TRBJ1-2; D unclear. The germline V and J ends were trimmed by 0 bases and 9 bases, with 12 bases remaining between them. CDR3 length: 13 residues. Germline V lookup: CDR1 SGHNT, CDR2 YYREEE (reference sequence). The CDR3 loop reads CASSLVRGQSYTF. The CDR3 DNA reads TGTGCCAGCAGCTTGGTACGGGGTCAGAGCTACACCTTC. The full variable domain, with the rest looked up from reference TRBV5-4 and TRBJ1-2, is ETGVTQSPTHLIKTRGQQVTLRCSSQSGHNTVSWYQQALGQGPQFIFQYYREEENGRGNFPPRFSGLQFPNYSSELNVNALELDDSALYLCASSLVRGQSYTFGSGTRLTVV.

DNA for the CDR3: TGTGCCAGCAGCGCCGGACTAGCGGGAACCTACGAGCAGTACTTC. As protein: CASSAGLAGTYEQYF. This chain joins TRBV9 and TRBJ2-7, with 12 bases identical to TRBD2. V was clipped by 3 bases and J by 2 bases; unmatched bases: 3. CDR1 is SGDLS and CDR2 is YYNGEE in the germline V gene. This CDR3 is built from 15 residues.

The chain employs TRBV5-1 and TRBJ1-2; 8 nucleotides line up with TRBD1. CDR1 is SGHRS and CDR2 is YFSETQ in the germline V gene. This CDR3 contains 14 residues. Trimming cost V 4 bases and J 7 bases; bases outside gene matches: 9. The CDR3 coding sequence is TGCGCCAGCAGCCGGATCGACAGGGGTGCTGGCTACACCTTC. This encodes CASSRIDRGAGYTF.

V gene TRBV10-1 combines with J gene TRBJ2-1; possibly TRBD2 for D (6 bases). V lost 0 bases and J lost 6, with 9 bases in between. The CDR3 has 14 amino acids. From germline, CDR1 is WNHNN and CDR2 SYGVQD (reference sequence). The CDR3 sequence: CASSESEEGNEQFF. As DNA, the CDR3 is TGCGCCAGCAGTGAGTCGGAGGAGGGCAATGAGCAGTTCTTC.